Reported below is one TCR beta chain. These data originate in a study of blood T cell repertoires in COVID-19. Seattle's enrolled individuals joined amid active infection and were then monitored longitudinally. This table comes from immunoSEQ multiplex PCR, and its TCRdb copy is limited to in-frame clones, with some not included. The table has approximately 280,000 clones, over 75% seen once. With 4 bases removed from V and 4 bases from J, the gap between germline ends came to 8 bases. From germline, CDR1 is MGHRA and CDR2 YSYEKL. The CDR3 has 13 amino acids. The J gene is TRBJ1-5, the V gene TRBV4-1; D remains unclear. The TCR sequence derives from a woman aged 25 to 45 with COVID-19, enrolled during active disease. The sample comprised peripheral blood. The CDR3 bases are TGCGCCAGCAGCCCCCAGACAAATCAGCCCCAGCATTTT. Protein sequence: CASSPQTNQPQHF.